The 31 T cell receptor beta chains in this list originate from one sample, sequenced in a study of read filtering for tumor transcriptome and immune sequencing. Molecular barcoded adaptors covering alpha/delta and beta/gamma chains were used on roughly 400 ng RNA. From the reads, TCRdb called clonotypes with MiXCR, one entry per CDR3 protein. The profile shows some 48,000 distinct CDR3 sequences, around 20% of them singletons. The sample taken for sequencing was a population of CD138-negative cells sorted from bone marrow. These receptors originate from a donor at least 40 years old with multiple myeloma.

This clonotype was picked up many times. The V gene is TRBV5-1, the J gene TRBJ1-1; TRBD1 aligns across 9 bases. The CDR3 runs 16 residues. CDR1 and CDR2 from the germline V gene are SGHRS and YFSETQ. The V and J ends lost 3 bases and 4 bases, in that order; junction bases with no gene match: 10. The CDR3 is CASSSRGTGSGTEAFF. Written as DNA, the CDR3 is TGCGCCAGCAGCTCGCGGGGGACAGGGTCGGGCACTGAAGCTTTCTTT.

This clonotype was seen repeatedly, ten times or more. The CDR3 nucleotides are TGTGCCAGCAGCTTAGAGAACTATGGCTACACCTTC. It translates to CASSLENYGYTF. The chain couples TRBV7-8 to TRBJ1-2; D ambiguous. Germline V gene lookup returns CDR1 SGHVS and CDR2 FQNEAQ. Trimming left V 1 base short and J 2 bases short, with 2 bases between. The CDR3 loop spans 12 amino acids.

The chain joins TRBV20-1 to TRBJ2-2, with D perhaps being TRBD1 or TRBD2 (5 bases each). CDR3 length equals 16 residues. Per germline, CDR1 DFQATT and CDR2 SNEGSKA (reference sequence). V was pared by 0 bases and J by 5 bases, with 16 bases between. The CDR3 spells CSARDRQRSKTGELFF. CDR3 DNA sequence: TGCAGTGCTAGAGACCGACAGCGGTCCAAGACCGGGGAGCTGTTTTTT.

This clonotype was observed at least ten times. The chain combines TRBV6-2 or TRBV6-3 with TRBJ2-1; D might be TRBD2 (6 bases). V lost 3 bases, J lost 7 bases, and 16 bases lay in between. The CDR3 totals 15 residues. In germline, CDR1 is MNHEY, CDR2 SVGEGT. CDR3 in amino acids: CASSYMLRAGNEQFF. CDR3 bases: TGTGCCAGCAGTTATATGTTGAGGGCGGGAAATGAGCAGTTCTTC.

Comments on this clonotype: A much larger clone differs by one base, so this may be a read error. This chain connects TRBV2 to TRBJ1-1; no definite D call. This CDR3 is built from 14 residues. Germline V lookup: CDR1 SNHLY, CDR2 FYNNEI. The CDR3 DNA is TGTGCCAGCAGTGAAGCGCGGGGTGGCACTGAAGCTCTCTTT. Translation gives CASSEARGGTEALF.

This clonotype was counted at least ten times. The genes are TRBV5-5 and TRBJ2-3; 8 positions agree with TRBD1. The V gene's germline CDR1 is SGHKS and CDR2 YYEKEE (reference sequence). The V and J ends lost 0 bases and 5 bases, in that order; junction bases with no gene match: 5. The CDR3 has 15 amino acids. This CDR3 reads CASSLGTGLGDTQYF. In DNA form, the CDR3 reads TGTGCCAGCAGCTTGGGGACAGGGCTGGGAGATACGCAGTATTTT. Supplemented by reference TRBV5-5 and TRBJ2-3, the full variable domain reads DAGVTQSPTHLIKTRGQQVTLRCSPISGHKSVSWYQQVLGQGPQFIFQYYEKEERGRGNFPDRFSARQFPNYSSELNVNALLLGDSALYLCASSLGTGLGDTQYFGPGTRLTVL.

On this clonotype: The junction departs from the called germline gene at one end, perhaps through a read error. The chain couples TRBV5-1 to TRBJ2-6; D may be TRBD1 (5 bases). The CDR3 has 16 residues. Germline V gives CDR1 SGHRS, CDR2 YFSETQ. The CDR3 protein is CASSLKQASGANVQTF. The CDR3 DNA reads TGCGCCAGCAGCTTGAAACAGGCATCTGGGGCCAACGTCCAGACTTTC.

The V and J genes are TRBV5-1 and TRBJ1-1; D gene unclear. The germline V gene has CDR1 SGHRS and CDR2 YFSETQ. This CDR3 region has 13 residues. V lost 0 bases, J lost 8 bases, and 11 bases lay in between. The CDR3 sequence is CASSLGVSTEAFF. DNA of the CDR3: TGCGCCAGCAGCTTGGGGGTGAGCACCGAAGCTTTCTTT.

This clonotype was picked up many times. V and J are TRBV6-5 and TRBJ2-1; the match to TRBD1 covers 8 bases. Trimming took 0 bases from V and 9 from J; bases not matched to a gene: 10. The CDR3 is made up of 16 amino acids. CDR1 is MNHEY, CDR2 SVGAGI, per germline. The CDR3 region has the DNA TGTGCCAGCAGTTACTCGCGAACAGGGGGAGTAGCTGAGCAGTTCTTC. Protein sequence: CASSYSRTGGVAEQFF.

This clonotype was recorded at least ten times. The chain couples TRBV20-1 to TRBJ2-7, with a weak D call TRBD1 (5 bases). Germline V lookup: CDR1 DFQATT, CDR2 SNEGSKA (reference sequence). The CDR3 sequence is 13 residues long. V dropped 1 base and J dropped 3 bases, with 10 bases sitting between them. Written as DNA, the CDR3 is TGCAGTGCTAGAGGTCCAAGGGGCTACGAGCAGTACTTC. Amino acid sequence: CSARGPRGYEQYF.

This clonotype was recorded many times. CDR3 in amino acids: CAIGLGLAGVEQFF. CDR3 in DNA: TGTGCCATCGGATTAGGACTAGCGGGAGTTGAGCAGTTCTTC. The chain employs TRBV10-3 and TRBJ2-1; 13 positions agree with TRBD2. The germline gives CDR1 ENHRY, CDR2 SYGVKD. CDR3 length: 14 amino acids. The ends lost 8 bases at V and 9 bases at J; junction bases unmatched: 7.

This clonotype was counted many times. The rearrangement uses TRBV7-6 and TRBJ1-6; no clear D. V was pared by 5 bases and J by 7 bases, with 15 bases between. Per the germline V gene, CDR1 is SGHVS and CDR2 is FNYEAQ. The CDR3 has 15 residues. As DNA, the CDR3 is TGTGCCAGCAGCCCAGAAATAATACTGAATTCACCCCTCCACTTT. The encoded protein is CASSPEIILNSPLHF.

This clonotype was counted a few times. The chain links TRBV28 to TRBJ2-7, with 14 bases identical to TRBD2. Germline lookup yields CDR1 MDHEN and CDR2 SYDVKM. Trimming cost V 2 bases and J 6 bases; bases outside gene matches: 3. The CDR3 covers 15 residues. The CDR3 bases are TGTGCCAGCAGTTTAGGAGGACTAGCGGGAGGCGAGCAGTACTTC. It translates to CASSLGGLAGGEQYF.

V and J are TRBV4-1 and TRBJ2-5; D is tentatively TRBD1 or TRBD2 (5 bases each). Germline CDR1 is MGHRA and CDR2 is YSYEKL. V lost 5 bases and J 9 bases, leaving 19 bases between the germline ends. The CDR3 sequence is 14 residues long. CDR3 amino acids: CASSYDTGTGPQYF. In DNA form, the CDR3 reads TGCGCCAGCAGCTATGACACCGGGACCGGTCCCCAGTACTTC.

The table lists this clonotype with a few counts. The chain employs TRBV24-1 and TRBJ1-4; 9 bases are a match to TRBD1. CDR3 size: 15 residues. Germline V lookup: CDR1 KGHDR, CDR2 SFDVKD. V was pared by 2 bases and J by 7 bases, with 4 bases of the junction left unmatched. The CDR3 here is CATSDSTGGIEKLFF. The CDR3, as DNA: TGTGCCACCAGTGATTCGACAGGGGGGATTGAAAAACTGTTTTTT.

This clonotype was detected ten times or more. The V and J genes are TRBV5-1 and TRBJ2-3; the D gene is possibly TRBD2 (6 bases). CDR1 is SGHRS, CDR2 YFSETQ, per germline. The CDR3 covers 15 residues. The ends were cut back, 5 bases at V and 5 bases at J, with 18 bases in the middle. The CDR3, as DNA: TGCGCCAGCAGGAGGGACGGACTATCACAAGATACGCAGTATTTT. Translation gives CASRRDGLSQDTQYF.

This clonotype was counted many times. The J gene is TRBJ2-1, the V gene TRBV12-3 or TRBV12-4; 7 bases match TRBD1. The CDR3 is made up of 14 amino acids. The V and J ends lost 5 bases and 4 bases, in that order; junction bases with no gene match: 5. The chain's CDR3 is CASSSTGEYNEQFF. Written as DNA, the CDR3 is TGTGCCAGCAGTAGTACAGGGGAATACAATGAGCAGTTCTTC.

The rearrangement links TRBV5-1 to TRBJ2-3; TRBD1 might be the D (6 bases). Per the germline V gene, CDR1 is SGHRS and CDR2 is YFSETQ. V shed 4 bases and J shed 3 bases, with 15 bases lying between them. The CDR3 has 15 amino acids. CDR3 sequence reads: CASSALGAGTDTQYF. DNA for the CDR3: TGCGCCAGCAGCGCCCTGGGGGCAGGTACAGATACGCAGTATTTT.

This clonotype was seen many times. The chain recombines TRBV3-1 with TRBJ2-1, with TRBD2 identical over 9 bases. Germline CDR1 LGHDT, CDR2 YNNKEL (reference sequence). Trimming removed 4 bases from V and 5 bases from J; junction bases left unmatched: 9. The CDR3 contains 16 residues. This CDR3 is CASSLSPIAGDNEQFF. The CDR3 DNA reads TGTGCCAGCAGCCTCAGTCCAATAGCGGGGGACAATGAGCAGTTCTTC.

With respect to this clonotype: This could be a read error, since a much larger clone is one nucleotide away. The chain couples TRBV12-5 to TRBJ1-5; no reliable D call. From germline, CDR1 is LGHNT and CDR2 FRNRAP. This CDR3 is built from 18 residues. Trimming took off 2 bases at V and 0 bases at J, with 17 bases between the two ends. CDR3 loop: CASGLPPSGVHSNQPQHF. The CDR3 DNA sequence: TGTGCTAGTGGTTTGCCCCCCTCGGGCGTACATAGCAATCAGCCCCAGCATTTT.

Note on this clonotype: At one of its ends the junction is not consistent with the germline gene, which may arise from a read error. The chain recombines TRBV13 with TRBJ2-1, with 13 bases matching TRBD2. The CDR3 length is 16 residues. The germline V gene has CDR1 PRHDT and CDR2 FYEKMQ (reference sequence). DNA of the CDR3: TGTGCCAGCAGCCGGACTAGCGGGGGACTATACAATGATCAGTTCTTC. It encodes CASSRTSGGLYNDQFF.

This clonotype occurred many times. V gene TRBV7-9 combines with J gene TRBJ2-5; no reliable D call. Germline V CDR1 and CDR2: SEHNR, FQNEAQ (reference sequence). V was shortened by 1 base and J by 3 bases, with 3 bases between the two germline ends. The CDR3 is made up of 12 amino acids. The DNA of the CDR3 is TGTGCCAGCAGCTTAGGGGAAGAGACCCAGTACTTC. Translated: CASSLGEETQYF.

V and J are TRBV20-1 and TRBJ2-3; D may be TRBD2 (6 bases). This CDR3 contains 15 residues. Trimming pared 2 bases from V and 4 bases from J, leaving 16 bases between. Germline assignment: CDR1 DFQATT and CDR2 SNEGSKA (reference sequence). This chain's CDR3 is CSARYLAPWPDTQYF. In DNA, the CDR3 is TGCAGTGCTAGATACCTAGCGCCGTGGCCAGATACGCAGTATTTT.

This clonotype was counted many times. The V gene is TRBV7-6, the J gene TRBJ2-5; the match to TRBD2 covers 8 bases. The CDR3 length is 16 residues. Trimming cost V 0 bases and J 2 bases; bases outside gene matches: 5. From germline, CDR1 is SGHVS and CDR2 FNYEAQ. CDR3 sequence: CASSLAGVAGQETQYF. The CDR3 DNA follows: TGTGCCAGCAGCTTAGCGGGGGTAGCGGGACAAGAGACCCAGTACTTC.

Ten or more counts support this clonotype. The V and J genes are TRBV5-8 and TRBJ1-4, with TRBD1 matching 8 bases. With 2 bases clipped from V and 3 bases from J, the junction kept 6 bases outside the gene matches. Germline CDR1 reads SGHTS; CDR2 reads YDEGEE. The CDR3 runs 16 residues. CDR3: CASSFSGTGPNEKLFF. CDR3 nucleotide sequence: TGTGCCAGCAGCTTTTCCGGGACAGGCCCTAATGAAAAACTGTTTTTT. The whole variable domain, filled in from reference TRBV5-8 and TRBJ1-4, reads EAGVTQSPTHLIKTRGQQATLRCSPISGHTSVYWYQQALGLGLQFLLWYDEGEERNRGNFPPRFSGRQFPNYSSELNVNALELEDSALYLCASSFSGTGPNEKLFFGSGTQLSVL.

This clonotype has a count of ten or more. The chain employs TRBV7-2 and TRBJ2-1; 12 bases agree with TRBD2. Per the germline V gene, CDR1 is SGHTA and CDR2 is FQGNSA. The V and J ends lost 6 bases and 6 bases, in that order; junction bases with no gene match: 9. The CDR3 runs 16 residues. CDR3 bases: TGTGCCAGCAGAGAGAGGACTAGCGGGAAAGTCAATGAGCAGTTCTTC. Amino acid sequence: CASRERTSGKVNEQFF. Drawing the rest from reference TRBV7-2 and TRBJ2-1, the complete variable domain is GAGVSQSPSNKVTEKGKDVELRCDPISGHTALYWYRQSLGQGLEFLIYFQGNSAPDKSGLPSDRFSAERTGGSVSTLTIQRTQQEDSAVYLCASRERTSGKVNEQFFGPGTRLTVL.

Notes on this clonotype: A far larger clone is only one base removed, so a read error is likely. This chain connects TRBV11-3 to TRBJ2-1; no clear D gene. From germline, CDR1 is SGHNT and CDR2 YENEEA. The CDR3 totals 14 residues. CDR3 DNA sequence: TGTGCCAGCAGCTTCTCACTCGACCCAAATGAGCAGCTCTTC. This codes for CASSFSLDPNEQLF.

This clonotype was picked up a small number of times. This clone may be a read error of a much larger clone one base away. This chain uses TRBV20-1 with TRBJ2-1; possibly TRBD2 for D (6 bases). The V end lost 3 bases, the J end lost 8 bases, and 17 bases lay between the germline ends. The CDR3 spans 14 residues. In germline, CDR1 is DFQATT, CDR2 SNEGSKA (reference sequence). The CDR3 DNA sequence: TGCAGTGCTAGGTCGGGAGTGGGTTACTATGAGCAGTTCTTC. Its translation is CSARSGVGYYEQFF.

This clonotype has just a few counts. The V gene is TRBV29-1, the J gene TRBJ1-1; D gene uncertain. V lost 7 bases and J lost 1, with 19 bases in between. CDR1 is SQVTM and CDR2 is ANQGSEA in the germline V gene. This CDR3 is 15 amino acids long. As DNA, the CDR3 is TGCAGCGGCCAAACGGGTACGGGTAGGAACACTGAAGCTTTCTTT. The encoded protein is CSGQTGTGRNTEAFF.

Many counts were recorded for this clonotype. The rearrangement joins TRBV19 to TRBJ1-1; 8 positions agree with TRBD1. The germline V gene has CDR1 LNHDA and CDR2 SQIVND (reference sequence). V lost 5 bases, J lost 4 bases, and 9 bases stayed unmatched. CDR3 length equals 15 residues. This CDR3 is CASSPTGGLTTEAFF. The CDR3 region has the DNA TGTGCCAGTAGTCCAACAGGGGGATTGACCACTGAAGCTTTCTTT.

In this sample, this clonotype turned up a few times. The DNA of the CDR3 is TGTGCCAGCAGTACCCAGGGGGCCATAAACACCGGGGAGCTGTTTTTT. Its protein product is CASSTQGAINTGELFF. The chain uses TRBV6-1 and TRBJ2-2, with TRBD1 matching over 8 bases. The CDR3 sequence is 16 residues long. Losses at the gene ends were 5 bases for V and 2 bases for J; bases not matched to a gene: 7. CDR1 and CDR2 from the germline V gene are MNHNS and SASEGT.